What follows are 10 T cell receptor beta chains derived from one specimen sequenced in a study of cytomegalovirus exposure and HLA in healthy donors. PCR used 60 Vbeta primers and 13 Jbeta primers. Produced via immunoSEQ multiplex PCR; TCRdb's table is partial and in-frame only. The sample records more than 95,000 clones, approximately 72% being singletons. Sequences were obtained from PBMCs. The receptor source for this set is a female donor in good health and CMV-seropositive.

This chain links TRBV10-3 with TRBJ1-3, with 9 bases that match TRBD1. The CDR3 totals 16 residues. J gave up 8 bases and V 6 bases, and 14 bases lay outside the gene matches. In germline, CDR1 is ENHRY, CDR2 SYGVKD. The CDR3 sequence: CAIRAGTGRSVDTIYF. The CDR3 DNA follows: TGTGCCATCAGGGCCGGGACAGGGAGGAGTGTTGACACCATATATTTT.

V usage is TRBV2 and J usage is TRBJ2-5; D is unresolved. Trimming pared 6 bases from V and 4 bases from J, leaving 12 bases between. Per the germline V gene, CDR1 is SNHLY and CDR2 is FYNNEI. The CDR3 has 13 residues. Here the CDR3 reads CASRTTPRETQYF. CDR3 sequence (DNA): TGTGCCAGCAGAACGACCCCTAGAGAGACCCAGTACTTC.

The V call is TRBV30, the J call TRBJ1-2, with D unresolved. In germline, CDR1 is GTSNPN, CDR2 SVGIG (reference sequence). CDR3 length: 12 amino acids. The V end was cut by 8 bases, the J end by 3 bases, with 13 bases between. The CDR3 DNA reads TGTGCCGGTATCATTGGCCACTATGGCTACACCTTC. This encodes CAGIIGHYGYTF.

This clone came up once. The rearrangement uses TRBV4-3 and TRBJ1-2, with 9 bases that match TRBD1. The junction had 7 bases not matched to a gene; V was cut back by 5 bases and J by 6 bases. This CDR3 region has 14 residues. Germline CDR1 LGHNA, CDR2 YSLEER. This CDR3 reads CASSWDRELDGYTF. CDR3 in DNA: TGCGCCAGCAGCTGGGACAGGGAGTTGGATGGCTACACCTTC.

This clone showed up just once. The genes are TRBV6-4 and TRBJ2-1, with TRBD2 matching 8 bases. The ends lost 0 bases at V and 9 bases at J; junction bases unmatched: 7. The V gene's germline CDR1 is MRHNA and CDR2 SNTAGT. This CDR3 spans 15 amino acids. This chain's CDR3 is CASSDSGGGPGEQFF. Written as DNA, the CDR3 is TGTGCCAGCAGTGACTCAGGCGGGGGGCCGGGTGAGCAGTTCTTC.

This clone turned up a few times. The V call is TRBV4-1, the J call TRBJ2-5, with D tentatively TRBD1 (6 bases). This CDR3 contains 15 residues. CDR1 is MGHRA and CDR2 is YSYEKL in the germline V gene. Between the trimmed V and J ends, which lost 1 base and 3 bases, there was a span of 12 bases. The CDR3 DNA reads TGCGCCAGCAGCCAAGGGGCAGGGGATGAAGAGACCCAGTACTTC. Translated, it gives CASSQGAGDEETQYF.

V is TRBV9 and J is TRBJ2-5, with 7 nucleotides matching TRBD1. The CDR3 spans 15 residues. CDR1 SGDLS and CDR2 YYNGEE come from the germline V gene. V trimming: 4 bases; J trimming: 4 bases; junction bases outside the gene matches: 10. The CDR3 sequence is CASSTHRGGLETQYF. Here the CDR3 DNA reads TGTGCCAGCAGCACGCACAGGGGCGGGCTAGAGACCCAGTACTTC.

The chain has TRBV19 and TRBJ1-2, with D possibly being TRBD1 (6 bases). The CDR3 runs to 14 residues. With 6 bases removed from V and 3 bases from J, the gap between germline ends came to 14 bases. CDR1 and CDR2 (germline): LNHDA, SQIVND (reference sequence). For the CDR3, the DNA is TGTGCCAGTAGGTCACCCGACAGGCACTATGGCTACACCTTC. As protein: CASRSPDRHYGYTF. The variable domain in full, with the rest retrieved from reference TRBV19 and TRBJ1-2, is DGGITQSPKYLFRKEGQNVTLSCEQNLNHDAMYWYRQDPGQGLRLIYYSQIVNDFQKGDIAEGYSVSREKKESFPLTVTSAQKNPTAFYLCASRSPDRHYGYTFGSGTRLTVV.

This chain links TRBV7-6 with TRBJ2-7, with TRBD2 as a possible D gene (6 bases). V dropped 1 base and J dropped 2 bases, with 12 bases sitting between them. Germline lookup yields CDR1 SGHVS and CDR2 FNYEAQ. The CDR3 totals 15 residues. CDR3: CASSLGAGTTYEQYF. The CDR3 coding sequence is TGTGCCAGCAGCTTAGGAGCGGGTACGACCTACGAGCAGTACTTC. The full variable domain, its missing parts supplied by reference TRBV7-6 and TRBJ2-7, is GAGVSQSPRYKVTKRGQDVALRCDPISGHVSLYWYRQALGQGPEFLTYFNYEAQQDKSGLPNDRFSAERPEGSISTLTIQRTEQRDSAMYRCASSLGAGTTYEQYFGPGTRLTVT.

The genes are TRBV2 and TRBJ2-7; 10 positions agree with TRBD1. Per germline, CDR1 SNHLY and CDR2 FYNNEI. V shed 5 bases and J 4 bases; nucleotides not matched to a gene: 11. This CDR3 is built from 16 residues. The CDR3 here is CASSLDRGLLNYEQYF. The CDR3 DNA reads as TGTGCCAGCAGTCTTGACAGGGGGCTCTTGAATTACGAGCAGTACTTC.